This passage covers 23 T cell receptor beta chains from one sample sequenced in a study of cytomegalovirus exposure and HLA in healthy donors. Profiling relied on immunoSEQ multiplex PCR, and the TCRdb table lists in-frame clones only, not all of them. The top ten hold 3.9% of the sample, which has about 98,000 clones, roughly 89% seen once. The sequenced sample was PBMCs. Receptors originate from a woman under 40 in good health and CMV-seronegative.

In DNA, the CDR3 is TGTGCCAGCAGCCCATATAGCGGGGGGGCCTACGAGCAGTACTTC. Protein product: CASSPYSGGAYEQYF. The genes are TRBV7-3 and TRBJ2-7; 11 bases align to TRBD2. The CDR3 totals 15 residues. V lost 5 bases, J lost 2 bases, and 5 bases stayed unmatched. CDR1 SGHTA and CDR2 FQGTGA come from the germline V gene.

CDR3 protein: CAIRSPSYNEQFF. The CDR3 bases are TGTGCCATCAGGAGTCCTAGTTACAATGAGCAGTTCTTC. This chain links TRBV10-3 with TRBJ2-1; D not resolved. The length of the CDR3 is 13 residues. Per germline, CDR1 ENHRY and CDR2 SYGVKD. The V end was cut by 6 bases, the J end by 4 bases, with 10 bases between.

This clone was observed once. The CDR3 protein is CASSATAENYGYTF. DNA for the CDR3: TGTGCCAGCAGCGCGACGGCGGAAAACTATGGCTACACCTTC. This chain joins TRBV11-2 and TRBJ1-2; no definite D call. This CDR3 spans 14 amino acids. The germline V and J ends were trimmed by 5 bases and 2 bases, with 12 bases remaining between them. Germline assignment: CDR1 SGHAT and CDR2 FQNNGV.

The chain combines TRBV4-1 with TRBJ2-5, with 10 bases that match TRBD2. CDR3 length: 17 amino acids. In germline, CDR1 is MGHRA, CDR2 YSYEKL. Unmatched junction bases numbered 13, after V lost 4 bases and J lost 5 bases. The CDR3 sequence: CASSLFGLAAYLETQYF. Here the CDR3 DNA reads TGCGCCAGCAGCCTCTTCGGACTAGCGGCCTATCTGGAGACCCAGTACTTC.

The chain combines TRBV7-2 with TRBJ2-7; no clear D gene. CDR3 size: 12 residues. Trimming shortened V by 2 bases and J by 6 bases, and 8 bases separated the two germline ends. From germline, CDR1 is SGHTA and CDR2 FQGNSA. The CDR3 region has the DNA TGTGCCAGCAGCTTATTCTCCCGCGAGCAGTACTTC. Translating it yields CASSLFSREQYF.

This rearrangement joins TRBV4-1 to TRBJ1-1; 7 bases fit TRBD1. Germline-derived CDR1 and CDR2 are MGHRA and YSYEKL. V shed 7 bases and J 1 base; nucleotides not matched to a gene: 3. The CDR3 sequence is 13 residues long. The CDR3 DNA is TGCGCCAGCAAGGGACAGAGGAACACTGAAGCTTTCTTT. This encodes CASKGQRNTEAFF.

The chain recombines TRBV13 with TRBJ2-7; D unclear. Germline V gives CDR1 PRHDT, CDR2 FYEKMQ (reference sequence). V lost 2 bases and J lost 3, with 8 bases in between. The CDR3 sequence is 13 residues long. CDR3 loop: CASSLRRSYEQYF. Written as DNA, the CDR3 is TGTGCCAGCAGCTTACGCCGGAGCTACGAGCAGTACTTC.

The gene calls are TRBV12-5 and TRBJ1-5, with TRBD1 identical over 8 bases. CDR1 LGHNT and CDR2 FRNRAP come from the germline V gene. The length of the CDR3 is 16 residues. After removal of 0 bases from V and 2 bases from J, the junction contained 3 bases not matched to a gene. CDR3 bases: TGTGCTAGTGGTTTGGTACAGGGGGGCGGCAATCAGCCCCAGCATTTT. Translating gives CASGLVQGGGNQPQHF. Complete variable domain (other parts from reference TRBV12-5 and TRBJ1-5): DARVTQTPRHKVTEMGQEVTMRCQPILGHNTVFWYRQTMMQGLELLAYFRNRAPLDDSGMPKDRFSAEMPDATLATLKIQPSEPRDSAVYFCASGLVQGGGNQPQHFGDGTRLSIL.

V and J are TRBV6-5 and TRBJ1-2; a possible D gene is TRBD1 (6 bases). The CDR3 totals 15 residues. Trimming stripped 0 bases from V and 6 bases from J, with 14 bases between. Per germline, CDR1 MNHEY and CDR2 SVGAGI. CDR3 sequence reads: CASSYSRGGSDGYTF. The DNA of the CDR3 is TGTGCCAGCAGTTACTCGAGGGGGGGTTCGGATGGCTACACCTTC.

The V and J genes are TRBV27 and TRBJ1-1; tentatively, D is TRBD1 (6 bases). Germline V gene sequence: CDR1 MNHEY, CDR2 SMNVEV (reference sequence). This CDR3 is built from 13 residues. Trimming pared 3 bases from V and 6 bases from J, leaving 11 bases between. Here the CDR3 reads CASSFGGQAEAFF. CDR3 in DNA: TGTGCCAGCAGTTTCGGGGGGCAGGCTGAAGCTTTCTTT.

V gene TRBV5-4 combines with J gene TRBJ1-2, with D tentatively TRBD1 (5 bases). V dropped 4 bases and J dropped 3 bases, with 16 bases sitting between them. CDR3 length: 15 amino acids. The germline gives CDR1 SGHNT, CDR2 YYREEE (reference sequence). CDR3 region: CASSNQGRADYGYTF. The CDR3 coding sequence is TGTGCCAGCAGCAATCAGGGTCGGGCAGACTATGGCTACACCTTC.

V and J are TRBV2 and TRBJ2-3, with TRBD2 matching over 8 bases. Germline trimming cut 6 bases from V and 6 bases from J; bases unmatched to any gene: 8. The CDR3 sequence is 14 residues long. In germline, CDR1 is SNHLY, CDR2 FYNNEI. The DNA of the CDR3 is TGTGCCAGCAGGCCCGGGGGGGCCGGTGATACGCAGTATTTT. Translation gives CASRPGGAGDTQYF.

The V and J genes are TRBV6-1 and TRBJ1-1; D is unclear. Germline-derived CDR1 and CDR2 are MNHNS and SASEGT. V gave up 2 bases and J gave up 1 base, with 17 bases separating them. The CDR3 contains 17 residues. In nucleotides, the CDR3 is TGTGCCAGCAGTGAAATAGGGAGTCGGACCGGGAACACTGAAGCTTTCTTT. Translated: CASSEIGSRTGNTEAFF.

This clone appeared once. V is TRBV6-6 and J is TRBJ2-5; TRBD2 matches at 10 bases. Germline V lookup: CDR1 MNHNY, CDR2 SVGAGI (reference sequence). The CDR3 is made up of 14 amino acids. Losses at the gene ends were 5 bases for V and 7 bases for J; bases not matched to a gene: 7. CDR3 nucleotide sequence: TGTGCCAGCAGTCCGGGGACTAGCGCCGGGACCCAGTACTTC. It specifies CASSPGTSAGTQYF.

The V and J genes are TRBV28 and TRBJ2-7, with 12 bases matching TRBD2. With V trimmed by 3 bases and J by 3 bases, 18 bases remained unmatched. Germline loops: CDR1 MDHEN, CDR2 SYDVKM. This CDR3 is built from 20 residues. The CDR3, as DNA: TGTGCCAGCAGTTTTCCTGTGGACAGGGGAGGACTAGCGGGGATCTACGAGCAGTACTTC. Protein product: CASSFPVDRGGLAGIYEQYF.

The rearrangement uses TRBV5-4 and TRBJ2-1, with 11 bases lining up with TRBD2. Trimming cost V 0 bases and J 7 bases; bases outside gene matches: 6. The germline V gene encodes CDR1 SGHNT and CDR2 YYREEE (reference sequence). The CDR3 has 16 residues. For the CDR3, the DNA is TGTGCCAGCAGCTTGGTAAGACTAGCGGGATCGAATGAGCAGTTCTTC. Amino acid sequence: CASSLVRLAGSNEQFF. The entire variable domain, with the rest obtained from reference TRBV5-4 and TRBJ2-1, is as follows: ETGVTQSPTHLIKTRGQQVTLRCSSQSGHNTVSWYQQALGQGPQFIFQYYREEENGRGNFPPRFSGLQFPNYSSELNVNALELDDSALYLCASSLVRLAGSNEQFFGPGTRLTVL.

The chain carries TRBV12-5 and TRBJ1-6; the match to TRBD1 covers 8 bases. Trimming took 0 bases from V and 9 from J; bases not matched to a gene: 10. The CDR3 is 17 amino acids. Germline CDR1 reads LGHNT; CDR2 reads FRNRAP. As DNA, the CDR3 is TGTGCTAGTGGTTTGGTGACAGGGGTACGTCTGAGTTCACCCCTCCACTTT. Residues: CASGLVTGVRLSSPLHF.

This chain links TRBV28 with TRBJ2-7, with a possible D match to TRBD1 (6 bases). Trimming removed 8 bases at V and 4 bases at J, with 15 bases between. Germline V gene data show CDR1 as MDHEN and CDR2 as SYDVKM. This CDR3 has 13 residues. The DNA of the CDR3 is TGTGCCAGCGAGGGGGACAACGGGTACGAGCAGTACTTC. It specifies CASEGDNGYEQYF.

This chain links TRBV7-6 with TRBJ2-5; a possible D gene is TRBD1 (6 bases). This CDR3 has 13 amino acids. V lost 5 bases to trimming and J lost 4 bases, with 11 bases between them. Germline assignment: CDR1 SGHVS and CDR2 FNYEAQ. CDR3 coding DNA: TGTGCCAGCAGCCAAACAGGGCCAGAGACCCAGTACTTC. Translating gives CASSQTGPETQYF.

This chain joins TRBV27 and TRBJ1-5; 10 nucleotides match TRBD1. The J segment lost 2 bases and the V segment lost 5 bases, leaving 3 bases of the junction unmatched. This CDR3 has 15 amino acids. Germline CDR1 MNHEY, CDR2 SMNVEV (reference sequence). Here the CDR3 DNA reads TGTGCCAGCAGTCACGGGACAGGGGGCAATCAGCCCCAGCATTTT. Protein product: CASSHGTGGNQPQHF.

This chain joins TRBV28 and TRBJ1-5; D might be TRBD1 (6 bases). This CDR3 has 13 residues. CDR1 is MDHEN and CDR2 is SYDVKM in the germline V gene. The V end lost 8 bases, the J end lost 6 bases, and 14 bases lay between the germline ends. The CDR3 protein is CASRWTALQPQHF. The CDR3 DNA reads as TGTGCCAGCCGATGGACAGCCCTTCAGCCCCAGCATTTT.

V usage is TRBV7-2 and J usage is TRBJ2-7; 9 bases are shared with TRBD1. The V and J ends lost 6 bases and 2 bases, in that order; junction bases with no gene match: 5. Per germline, CDR1 SGHTA and CDR2 FQGNSA. The CDR3 is 14 amino acids. For the CDR3, the DNA is TGTGCCAGCAGTTCCGGGACAGGGACCTACGAGCAGTACTTC. It yields the protein CASSSGTGTYEQYF. Full variable domain (rest looked up from reference TRBV7-2 and TRBJ2-7): GAGVSQSPSNKVTEKGKDVELRCDPISGHTALYWYRQSLGQGLEFLIYFQGNSAPDKSGLPSDRFSAERTGGSVSTLTIQRTQQEDSAVYLCASSSGTGTYEQYFGPGTRLTVT.

The rearrangement joins TRBV5-6 to TRBJ2-7; D is ambiguous. The CDR3 loop spans 12 amino acids. Germline V gene sequence: CDR1 SGHDT, CDR2 YYEEEE. Trimming removed 0 bases from V and 6 bases from J, with 7 bases in between. DNA of the CDR3: TGTGCCAGCAGCTTGGTAGTATCCGAGCAGTACTTC. Translation: CASSLVVSEQYF.